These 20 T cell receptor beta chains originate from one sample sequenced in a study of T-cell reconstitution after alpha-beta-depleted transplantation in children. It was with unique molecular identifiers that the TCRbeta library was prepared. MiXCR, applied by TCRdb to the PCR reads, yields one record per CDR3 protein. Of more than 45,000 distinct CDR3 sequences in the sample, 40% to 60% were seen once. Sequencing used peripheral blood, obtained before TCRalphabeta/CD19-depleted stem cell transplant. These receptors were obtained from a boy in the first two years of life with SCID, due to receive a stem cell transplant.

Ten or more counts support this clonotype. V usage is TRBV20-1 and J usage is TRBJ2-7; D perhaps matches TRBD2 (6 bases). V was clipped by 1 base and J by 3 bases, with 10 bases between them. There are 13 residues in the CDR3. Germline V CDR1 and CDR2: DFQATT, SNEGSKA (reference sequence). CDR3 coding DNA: TGCAGTGCTAGAGGGGGACTCGACTACGAGCAGTACTTC. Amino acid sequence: CSARGGLDYEQYF.

The chain's CDR3 is CASRNLGQSTEAFF. The CDR3 DNA sequence: TGTGCCAGCCGCAACCTTGGACAGTCAACTGAAGCTTTCTTT. This chain connects TRBV12-3 or TRBV12-4 to TRBJ1-1, with D possibly TRBD1 on 6 matching bases. V was clipped by 8 bases and J by 5 bases, with 18 bases between them. The CDR3 contains 14 residues.

The CDR3 loop is CASSATGAYEQYF. Written as DNA, the CDR3 is TGCGCCAGCAGCGCGACAGGGGCCTACGAGCAGTACTTC. The chain couples TRBV5-1 to TRBJ2-7, with TRBD1 matching over 8 bases. V lost 4 bases to trimming and J lost 2 bases; unmatched junction nucleotides: 2. Germline V lookup: CDR1 SGHRS, CDR2 YFSETQ. The CDR3 consists of 13 residues.

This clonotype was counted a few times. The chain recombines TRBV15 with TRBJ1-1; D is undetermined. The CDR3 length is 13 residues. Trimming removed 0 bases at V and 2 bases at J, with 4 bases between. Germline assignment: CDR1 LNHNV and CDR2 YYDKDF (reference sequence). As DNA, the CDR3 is TGTGCCACCAGCAGAGAGGCCAACACTGAAGCTTTCTTT. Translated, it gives CATSREANTEAFF. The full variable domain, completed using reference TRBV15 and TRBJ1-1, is DAMVIQNPRYQVTQFGKPVTLSCSQTLNHNVMYWYQQKSSQAPKLLFHYYDKDFNNEADTPDNFQSRRPNTSFCFLDIRSPGLGDTAMYLCATSREANTEAFFGQGTRLTVV.

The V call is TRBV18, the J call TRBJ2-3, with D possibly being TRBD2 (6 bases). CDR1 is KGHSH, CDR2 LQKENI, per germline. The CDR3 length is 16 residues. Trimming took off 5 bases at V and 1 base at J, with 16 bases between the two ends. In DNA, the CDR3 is TGTGCCAGCTCAAAACTAGCCCCCGAAGGCACAGATACGCAGTATTTT. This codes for CASSKLAPEGTDTQYF.

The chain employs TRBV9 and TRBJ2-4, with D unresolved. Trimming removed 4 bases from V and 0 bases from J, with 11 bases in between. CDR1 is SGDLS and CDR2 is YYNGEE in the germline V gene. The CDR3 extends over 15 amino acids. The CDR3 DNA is TGTGCCAGCAGCCCGAGTGGGGTAGCCAAAAACATTCAGTACTTC. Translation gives CASSPSGVAKNIQYF.

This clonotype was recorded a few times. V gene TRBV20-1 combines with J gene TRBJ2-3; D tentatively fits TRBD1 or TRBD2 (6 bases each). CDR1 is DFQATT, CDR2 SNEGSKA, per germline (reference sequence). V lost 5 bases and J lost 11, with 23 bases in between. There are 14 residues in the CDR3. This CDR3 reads CSADSGAQGILQYF. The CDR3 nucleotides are TGCAGTGCTGATAGCGGCGCCCAGGGGATTCTGCAGTATTTT.

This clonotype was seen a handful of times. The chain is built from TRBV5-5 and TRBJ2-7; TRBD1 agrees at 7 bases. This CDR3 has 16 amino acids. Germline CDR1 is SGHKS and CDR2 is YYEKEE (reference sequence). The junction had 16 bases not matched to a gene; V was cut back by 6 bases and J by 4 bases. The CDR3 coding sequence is TGTGCCAGCACGATTATACCGGGACAGAAAAGATACGAGCAGTACTTC. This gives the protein CASTIIPGQKRYEQYF.

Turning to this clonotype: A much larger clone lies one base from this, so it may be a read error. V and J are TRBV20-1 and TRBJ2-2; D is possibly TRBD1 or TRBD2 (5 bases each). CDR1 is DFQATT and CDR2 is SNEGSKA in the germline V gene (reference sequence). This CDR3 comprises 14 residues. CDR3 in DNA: TGCAGTGCTAGGATAGGGGAAAACACCGGGGACCTGTTTTTT. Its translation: CSARIGENTGDLFF.

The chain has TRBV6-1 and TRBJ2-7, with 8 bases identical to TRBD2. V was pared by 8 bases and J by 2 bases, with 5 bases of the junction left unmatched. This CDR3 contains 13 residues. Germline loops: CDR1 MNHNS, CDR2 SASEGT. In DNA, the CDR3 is TGTGCCAGCGTCCCGGGGGGGACCTACGAGCAGTACTTC. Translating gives CASVPGGTYEQYF.

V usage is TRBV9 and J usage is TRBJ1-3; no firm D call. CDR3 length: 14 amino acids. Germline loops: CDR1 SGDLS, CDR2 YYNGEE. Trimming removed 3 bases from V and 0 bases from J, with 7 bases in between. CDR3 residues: CASSEARSGNTIYF. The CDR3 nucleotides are TGTGCCAGCAGCGAGGCCCGCTCTGGAAACACCATATATTTT. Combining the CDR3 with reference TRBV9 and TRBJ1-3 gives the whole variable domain DSGVTQTPKHLITATGQRVTLRCSPRSGDLSVYWYQQSLDQGLQFLIQYYNGEERAKGNILERFSAQQFPDLHSELNLSSLELGDSALYFCASSEARSGNTIYFGEGSWLTVV.

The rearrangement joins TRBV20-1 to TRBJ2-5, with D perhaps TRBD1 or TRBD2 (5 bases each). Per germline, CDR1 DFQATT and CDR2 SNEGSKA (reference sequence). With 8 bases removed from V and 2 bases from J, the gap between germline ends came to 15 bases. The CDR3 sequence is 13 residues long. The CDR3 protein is CSLSRDGQETQYF. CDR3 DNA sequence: TGCAGTCTCTCCCGGGACGGACAAGAGACCCAGTACTTC.

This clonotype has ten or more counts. CDR3 bases: TGCAGTGCTAGAGACCACAGGGGACATTCACCCCTCCACTTT. Its translation: CSARDHRGHSPLHF. The rearrangement links TRBV20-1 to TRBJ1-6, with 7 bases lining up with TRBD1. Per germline, CDR1 DFQATT and CDR2 SNEGSKA (reference sequence). The V segment lost 0 bases and the J segment 8 bases; nucleotides outside the gene matches: 4. CDR3 length: 14 amino acids.

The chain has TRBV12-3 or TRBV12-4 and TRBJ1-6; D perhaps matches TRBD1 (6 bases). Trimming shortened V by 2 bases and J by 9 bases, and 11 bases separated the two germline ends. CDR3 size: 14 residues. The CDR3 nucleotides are TGTGCCAGCAGTTTAACTGGGGGCGGTTCACCCCTCCACTTT. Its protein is CASSLTGGGSPLHF.

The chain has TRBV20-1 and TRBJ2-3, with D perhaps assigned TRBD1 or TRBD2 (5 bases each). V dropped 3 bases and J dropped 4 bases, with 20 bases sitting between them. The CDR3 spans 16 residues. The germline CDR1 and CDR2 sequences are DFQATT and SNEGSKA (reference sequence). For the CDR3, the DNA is TGCAGTGCTAGGGGGGATGGTTTGATCGGGGCAGATACGCAGTATTTT. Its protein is CSARGDGLIGADTQYF.

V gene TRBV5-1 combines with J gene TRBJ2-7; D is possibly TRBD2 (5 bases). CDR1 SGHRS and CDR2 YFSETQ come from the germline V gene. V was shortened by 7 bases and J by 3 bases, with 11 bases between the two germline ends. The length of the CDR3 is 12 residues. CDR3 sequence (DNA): TGCGCCAGCCTCGGGGATAACTACGAGCAGTACTTC. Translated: CASLGDNYEQYF.

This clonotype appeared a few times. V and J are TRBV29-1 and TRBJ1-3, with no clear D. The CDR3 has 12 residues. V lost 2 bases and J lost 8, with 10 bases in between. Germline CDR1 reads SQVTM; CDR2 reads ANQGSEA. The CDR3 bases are TGCAGCGTTGAACCCAGGACGGACACCATATATTTT. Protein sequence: CSVEPRTDTIYF.

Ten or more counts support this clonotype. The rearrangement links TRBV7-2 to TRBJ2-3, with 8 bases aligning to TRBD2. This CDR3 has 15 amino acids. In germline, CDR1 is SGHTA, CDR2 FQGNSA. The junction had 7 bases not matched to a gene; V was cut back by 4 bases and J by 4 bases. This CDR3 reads CASSSRLALPDTQYF. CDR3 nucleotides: TGTGCCAGCAGCTCAAGACTAGCGCTCCCAGATACGCAGTATTTT.

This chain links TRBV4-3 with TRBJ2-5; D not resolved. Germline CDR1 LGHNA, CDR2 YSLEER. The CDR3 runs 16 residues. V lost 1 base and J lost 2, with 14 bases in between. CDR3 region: CASSQGPWVWQETQYF. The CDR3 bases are TGCGCCAGCAGCCAAGGACCCTGGGTGTGGCAAGAGACCCAGTACTTC.

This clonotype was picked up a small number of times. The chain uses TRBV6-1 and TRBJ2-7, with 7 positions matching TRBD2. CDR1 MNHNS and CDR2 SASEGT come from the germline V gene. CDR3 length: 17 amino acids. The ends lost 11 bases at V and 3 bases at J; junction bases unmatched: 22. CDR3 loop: CAARRGTTNTGFYEQYF. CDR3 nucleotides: TGTGCCGCAAGGCGGGGGACGACTAACACGGGGTTCTACGAGCAGTACTTC.